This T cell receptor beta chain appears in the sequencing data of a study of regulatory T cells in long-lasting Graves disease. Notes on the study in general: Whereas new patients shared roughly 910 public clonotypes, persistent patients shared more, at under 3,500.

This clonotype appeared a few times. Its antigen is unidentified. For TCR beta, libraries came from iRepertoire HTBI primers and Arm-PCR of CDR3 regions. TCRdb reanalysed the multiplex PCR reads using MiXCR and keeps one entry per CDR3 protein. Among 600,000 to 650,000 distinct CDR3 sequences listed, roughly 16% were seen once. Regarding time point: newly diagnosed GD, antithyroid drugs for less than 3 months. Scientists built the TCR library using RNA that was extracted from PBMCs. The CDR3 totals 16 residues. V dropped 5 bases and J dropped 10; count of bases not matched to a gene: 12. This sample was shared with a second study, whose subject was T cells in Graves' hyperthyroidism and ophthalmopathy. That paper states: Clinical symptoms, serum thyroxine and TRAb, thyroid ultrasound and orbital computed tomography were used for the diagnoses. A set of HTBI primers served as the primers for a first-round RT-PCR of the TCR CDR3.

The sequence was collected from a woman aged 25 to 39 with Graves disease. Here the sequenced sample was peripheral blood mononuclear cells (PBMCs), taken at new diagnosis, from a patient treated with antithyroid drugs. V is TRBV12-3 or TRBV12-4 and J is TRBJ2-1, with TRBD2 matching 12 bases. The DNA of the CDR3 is TGTGCCAGCAGTCAGATGAGACTAGCGGGAGTATTCGAGCAGTTCTTC. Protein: CASSQMRLAGVFEQFF.